The 29 T cell receptor beta chains below come from one sample, sequenced in a study of human T cells and chemical hapten exposure. Time point in this sample: patch test 1, 2 weeks after DPC sensitization. Described treatment: therapeutic diphenylcyclopropenone sensitization with weekly scalp DPC. TCRdb independently ran MiXCR on the RACE reads; one entry per CDR3 protein. The profile covers under 450,000 distinct CDR3 sequences, with about 4.8% appearing a single time and about 2.1% taken by the ten largest. Sequences were derived from whole blood, sampled in connection with sensitization to the hapten diphenylcyclopropenone (DPC). Receptors were obtained from a woman in her 50s with alopecia areata. Some clones in this sample may be carry-over from other donors' samples.

This clonotype came up many times. The rearrangement uses TRBV7-2 and TRBJ2-1, with D perhaps TRBD1 (5 bases). Germline loops: CDR1 SGHTA, CDR2 FQGNSA. V was pared by 1 base and J by 0 bases, with 7 bases between. This CDR3 contains 15 residues. The CDR3: CASSLDRSSYNEQFF. The CDR3 region has the DNA TGTGCCAGCAGCTTAGACAGGAGCTCCTACAATGAGCAGTTCTTC.

The chain combines TRBV11-2 with TRBJ2-1, with D hard to call. The CDR3 is 13 amino acids. Germline lookup yields CDR1 SGHAT and CDR2 FQNNGV. V was trimmed by 7 bases and J by 4 bases, leaving 11 bases between them. The CDR3 coding sequence is TGTGCCAGCACCCGCCCAGCGTACAATGAGCAGTTCTTC. It specifies CASTRPAYNEQFF.

A few counts support this clonotype. The rearrangement links TRBV27 to TRBJ1-6, with D maybe TRBD1 (5 bases). V was cut by 6 bases and J by 7 bases, with 19 bases left in between. The germline CDR1 and CDR2 sequences are MNHEY and SMNVEV (reference sequence). This CDR3 is 16 amino acids long. The CDR3, as DNA: TGTGCCAGCAGCTCACAACTCCAGGGTACAAATTCACCCCTCCACTTT. Translating it yields CASSSQLQGTNSPLHF.

This clonotype was observed at least ten times. The rearrangement links TRBV3-1 to TRBJ2-5; D gene unclear. Between the trimmed V and J ends, which lost 2 bases and 1 base, there was a span of 8 bases. The CDR3 is made up of 14 amino acids. Germline assignment: CDR1 LGHDT and CDR2 YNNKEL (reference sequence). The CDR3 here is CASSQSETQETQYF. In DNA form, the CDR3 reads TGTGCCAGCAGCCAATCTGAGACCCAAGAGACCCAGTACTTC.

The chain recombines TRBV3-1 with TRBJ2-3, with no clear D. There are 14 residues in the CDR3. Germline assignment: CDR1 LGHDT and CDR2 YNNKEL (reference sequence). The V and J ends lost 4 bases and 5 bases respectively, with 13 bases between them. CDR3 amino acids: CASSPHKSEDTQYF. The CDR3 DNA reads TGTGCCAGCAGCCCCCATAAGAGCGAAGATACGCAGTATTTT.

This clonotype was observed a handful of times. The rearrangement links TRBV11-2 to TRBJ2-1, with TRBD2 identical over 9 bases. In germline, CDR1 is SGHAT, CDR2 FQNNGV. The CDR3 has 15 amino acids. V shed 4 bases, J shed 6 bases, and the junction held 7 bases outside the gene matches. The CDR3 here is CASSSGLAPLNEQFF. As DNA, the CDR3 is TGTGCCAGCAGCTCCGGACTAGCGCCCCTCAATGAGCAGTTCTTC. The complete variable domain, with remaining parts taken from reference TRBV11-2 and TRBJ2-1, reads EAGVAQSPRYKIIEKRQSVAFWCNPISGHATLYWYQQILGQGPKLLIQFQNNGVVDDSQLPKDRFSAERLKGVDSTLKIQPAKLEDSAVYLCASSSGLAPLNEQFFGPGTRLTVL.

This clonotype was observed a handful of times. The chain recombines TRBV28 with TRBJ2-1; unclear D gene. The ends were cut back, 5 bases at V and 6 bases at J, with 17 bases in the middle. Per the germline V gene, CDR1 is MDHEN and CDR2 is SYDVKM. The CDR3 totals 15 residues. In nucleotides, the CDR3 is TGTGCCAGCAGTCTCCCCGGCCCCTCCGGCAATGAGCAGTTCTTC. Translating gives CASSLPGPSGNEQFF.

The sample holds a few counts of this clonotype. The rearrangement joins TRBV2 to TRBJ2-1; 9 bases match TRBD1. The germline gives CDR1 SNHLY, CDR2 FYNNEI. J was trimmed by 8 bases and V by 3 bases; bases with no gene match: 5. The CDR3 consists of 14 residues. The CDR3 DNA sequence: TGTGCCAGCAGTGAGTTGGGACAGGGTGATGAGCAGTTCTTC. This translates into CASSELGQGDEQFF.

This chain links TRBV29-1 with TRBJ2-3, with D perhaps being TRBD1 or TRBD2 (6 bases each). This CDR3 region has 14 residues. Germline V CDR1 and CDR2: SQVTM, ANQGSEA. Trimming shortened V by 7 bases and J by 4 bases, and 18 bases separated the two germline ends. CDR3 in amino acids: CSAWGAVRADTQYF. DNA of the CDR3: TGCAGCGCTTGGGGGGCGGTGAGGGCAGATACGCAGTATTTT.

This clonotype was seen a handful of times. V is TRBV27 and J is TRBJ1-1; the D gene is possibly TRBD1 (5 bases). CDR1 is MNHEY, CDR2 SMNVEV, per germline (reference sequence). This CDR3 contains 15 residues. V lost 5 bases and J lost 5, with 18 bases in between. The CDR3 bases are TGTGCCAGCAGTCCCCCGAGGGCCCGGGGGACTGAAGCTTTCTTT. Protein sequence: CASSPPRARGTEAFF.

Many counts were recorded for this clonotype. The chain uses TRBV18 and TRBJ2-7; D perhaps matches TRBD2 (5 bases). This CDR3 has 14 residues. CDR1 KGHSH and CDR2 LQKENI come from the germline V gene. V lost 2 bases, J lost 5 bases, and 13 bases lay in between. The CDR3 DNA sequence: TGTGCCAGCTCACCAGAGATACGGGATGACGAGCAGTACTTC. This translates into CASSPEIRDDEQYF.

This clonotype was detected ten times or more. The chain carries TRBV12-5 and TRBJ2-7; 9 nucleotides match TRBD1. The trim removed 9 bases at V and 12 bases at J, leaving 9 bases unmatched. CDR1 is LGHNT and CDR2 is FRNRAP in the germline V gene. There are 11 residues in the CDR3. This CDR3 is CARQGADVRYF. In nucleotides, the CDR3 is TGTGCTAGACAGGGGGCGGACGTTAGGTACTTC.

The chain couples TRBV24-1 to TRBJ1-3; D remains unclear. Trimming stripped 4 bases from V and 0 bases from J, with 12 bases between. CDR1 KGHDR and CDR2 SFDVKD come from the germline V gene. The length of the CDR3 is 16 residues. CDR3 nucleotides: TGTGCCACCAGTGACCCGAGCGAGTTCTCTGGAAACACCATATATTTT. It specifies CATSDPSEFSGNTIYF.

This clonotype was seen more than once but under ten times. The V call is TRBV10-3, the J call TRBJ2-1, with TRBD2 matching 8 bases. The V segment lost 0 bases and the J segment 7 bases; nucleotides outside the gene matches: 8. The CDR3 covers 16 residues. Germline CDR1 ENHRY, CDR2 SYGVKD. CDR3 loop: CAISESTGGPRNEQFF. DNA for the CDR3: TGTGCCATCAGTGAGTCGACGGGAGGGCCCCGGAATGAGCAGTTCTTC.

This clonotype has ten or more counts. This chain uses TRBV13 with TRBJ1-1, with D uncertain. V was pared by 0 bases and J by 0 bases, with 11 bases between. The V gene's germline CDR1 is PRHDT and CDR2 FYEKMQ (reference sequence). The CDR3 loop spans 16 amino acids. CDR3 nucleotides: TGTGCCAGCAGCTTAGGGGGTGTCCTCATGAACACTGAAGCTTTCTTT. Protein: CASSLGGVLMNTEAFF.

The rearrangement joins TRBV13 to TRBJ2-3; D perhaps matches TRBD2 (6 bases). Germline assignment: CDR1 PRHDT and CDR2 FYEKMQ (reference sequence). The CDR3 sequence is 15 residues long. Trimming stripped 0 bases from V and 4 bases from J, with 11 bases between. For the CDR3, the DNA is TGTGCCAGCAGCTTAGGCCTAAGCGGGTCAGATACGCAGTATTTT. Translating gives CASSLGLSGSDTQYF.

This clonotype was observed a handful of times. The chain employs TRBV13 and TRBJ1-2; TRBD1 agrees at 7 bases. Per germline, CDR1 PRHDT and CDR2 FYEKMQ (reference sequence). V trimming: 0 bases; J trimming: 7 bases; junction bases outside the gene matches: 14. The CDR3 runs to 17 residues. The CDR3 sequence is CASSLGGKEYRGGGYTF. The CDR3 nucleotides read TGTGCCAGCAGCTTAGGTGGGAAGGAGTACAGGGGAGGTGGCTACACCTTC.

This clonotype appeared many times. The chain has TRBV7-3 and TRBJ1-1; D perhaps matches TRBD1 (5 bases). Trimming shortened V by 2 bases and J by 2 bases, and 9 bases separated the two germline ends. Germline-derived CDR1 and CDR2 are SGHTA and FQGTGA. The CDR3 loop spans 14 amino acids. CDR3 nucleotides: TGTGCCAGCAGCTTAGGGGGGGACAACACTGAAGCTTTCTTT. Its protein is CASSLGGDNTEAFF.

The chain couples TRBV9 to TRBJ2-3; 8 bases align to TRBD2. CDR1 is SGDLS, CDR2 YYNGEE, per germline. J was trimmed by 4 bases and V by 0 bases; bases with no gene match: 4. CDR3 length equals 15 residues. CDR3 nucleotide sequence: TGTGCCAGCAGCGTAGCCGGGGGGGCCGCAGATACGCAGTATTTT. Protein: CASSVAGGAADTQYF.

The V and J genes are TRBV20-1 and TRBJ1-1; 7 bases map to TRBD1. CDR1 DFQATT and CDR2 SNEGSKA come from the germline V gene (reference sequence). The CDR3 is 13 residues long. V lost 5 bases, J lost 1 base, and 4 bases stayed unmatched. The CDR3 nucleotides read TGCAGTGCTTATCACAGGGGGAACACTGAAGCTTTCTTT. This gives the protein CSAYHRGNTEAFF.

Turning to this clonotype: This may be a read error, as it is one base from a much larger clone. CDR3 loop: CASRWDSGADTQYF. The DNA of the CDR3 is TGTGCCAGCCGCTGGGACTCGGGCGCAGATACGCAGTATTTT. The chain couples TRBV6-2 or TRBV6-3 to TRBJ2-3; maybe TRBD2 (6 bases). The germline V gene encodes CDR1 MNHEY and CDR2 SVGEGT. This CDR3 has 14 amino acids. Deletions cut 8 bases from V and 4 bases from J, with 16 bases between.

In its sample, this clonotype was seen many times. The CDR3 spells CSVTGQPQETQYF. For the CDR3, the DNA is TGCAGCGTTACAGGACAGCCCCAAGAGACCCAGTACTTC. This chain joins TRBV29-1 and TRBJ2-5, with D possibly matching TRBD1 (6 bases). CDR1 is SQVTM and CDR2 is ANQGSEA in the germline V gene. V lost 5 bases to trimming and J lost 1 base, with 11 bases between them. The CDR3 sequence is 13 residues long.

This clonotype was seen many times. The J gene is TRBJ2-2, the V gene TRBV9; no clear D gene. CDR3 size: 13 residues. V was shortened by 4 bases and J by 4 bases, with 8 bases between the two germline ends. CDR1 and CDR2 from the germline V gene are SGDLS and YYNGEE. The CDR3 is CASSPPGTGELFF. As DNA, the CDR3 is TGTGCCAGCAGCCCCCCAGGCACCGGGGAGCTGTTTTTT.

In this sample, this clonotype turned up many times. The chain employs TRBV7-9 and TRBJ2-7; no firm D call. The CDR3 length is 14 residues. V lost 1 base and J lost 4, with 11 bases in between. Germline loops: CDR1 SEHNR, CDR2 FQNEAQ (reference sequence). CDR3 nucleotide sequence: TGTGCCAGCAGCTTAGATAGGGCACGTTACGAGCAGTACTTC. As protein: CASSLDRARYEQYF.

This clonotype has ten or more counts. This chain joins TRBV30 and TRBJ2-3; 8 bases match TRBD2. Trimming cost V 5 bases and J 6 bases; bases outside gene matches: 10. The germline gives CDR1 GTSNPN, CDR2 SVGIG (reference sequence). CDR3 length: 14 amino acids. CDR3 in DNA: TGTGCCTGGTCTTCAGCGGGAGTCTCGGATACGCAGTATTTT. Its protein product is CAWSSAGVSDTQYF.

This clonotype was seen repeatedly, ten times or more. The chain recombines TRBV3-1 with TRBJ1-1; possible D gene TRBD1, 6 bases. The CDR3 has 16 amino acids. CDR1 and CDR2 (germline): LGHDT, YNNKEL (reference sequence). V shed 4 bases and J shed 0 bases, with 15 bases lying between them. The DNA of the CDR3 is TGTGCCAGCAGCCCCATGGGGGGGGGCATGAACACTGAAGCTTTCTTT. Translation gives CASSPMGGGMNTEAFF.

The chain employs TRBV11-2 and TRBJ2-1, with 13 positions matching TRBD2. The CDR3 sequence is 15 residues long. The germline V gene encodes CDR1 SGHAT and CDR2 FQNNGV. The ends lost 5 bases at V and 8 bases at J; junction bases unmatched: 6. This chain's CDR3 is CASSPTGTSGDEQFF. CDR3 nucleotides: TGTGCCAGCAGCCCTACTGGGACTAGCGGGGATGAGCAGTTCTTC.

This clonotype was recorded at least ten times. This sequence joins TRBV5-1 and TRBJ1-5; 9 positions match TRBD1. From germline, CDR1 is SGHRS and CDR2 YFSETQ. There are 16 residues in the CDR3. V gave up 2 bases and J gave up 3 bases; unmatched junction bases: 6. The CDR3 DNA sequence: TGCGCCAGCAGCTTTGGCACAGGGGGCATCAATCAGCCCCAGCATTTT. Translating it yields CASSFGTGGINQPQHF.

This clonotype came up many times. The chain recombines TRBV12-5 with TRBJ1-1; 12 positions match TRBD1. J gave up 1 base and V 5 bases, and 2 bases lay outside the gene matches. Germline loops: CDR1 LGHNT, CDR2 FRNRAP. The CDR3 consists of 15 residues. The CDR3 here is CASGPGQGANTEAFF. The CDR3 bases are TGTGCTAGTGGTCCGGGACAGGGGGCGAACACTGAAGCTTTCTTT.